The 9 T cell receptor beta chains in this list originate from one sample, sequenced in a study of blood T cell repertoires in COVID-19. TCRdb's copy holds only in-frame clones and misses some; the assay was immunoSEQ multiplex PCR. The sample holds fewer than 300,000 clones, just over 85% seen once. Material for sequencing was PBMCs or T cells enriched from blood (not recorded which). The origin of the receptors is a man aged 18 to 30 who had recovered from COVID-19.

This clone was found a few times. The CDR3, as DNA: TGCGCCAGCACAGCACAGGGGTCTAACACTGAAGCTTTCTTT. Translated: CASTAQGSNTEAFF. V usage is TRBV5-1 and J usage is TRBJ1-1; 7 bases are shared with TRBD1. The germline V gene encodes CDR1 SGHRS and CDR2 YFSETQ. The CDR3 sequence is 14 residues long. V lost 6 bases to trimming and J lost 2 bases; unmatched junction nucleotides: 7.

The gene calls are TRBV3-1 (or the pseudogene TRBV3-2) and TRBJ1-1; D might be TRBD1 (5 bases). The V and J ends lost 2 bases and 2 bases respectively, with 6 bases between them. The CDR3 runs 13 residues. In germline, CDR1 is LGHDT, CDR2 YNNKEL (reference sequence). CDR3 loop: CASSQQGNTEAFF. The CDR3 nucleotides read TGTGCCAGCAGCCAACAGGGTAACACTGAAGCTTTCTTT.

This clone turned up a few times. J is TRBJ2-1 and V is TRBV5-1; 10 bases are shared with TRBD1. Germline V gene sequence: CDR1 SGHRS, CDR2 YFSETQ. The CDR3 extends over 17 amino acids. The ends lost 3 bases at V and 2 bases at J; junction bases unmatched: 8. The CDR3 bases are TGCGCCAGCAGCTCATGGACAGGGGGGGTGACCTACAATGAGCAGTTCTTC. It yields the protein CASSSWTGGVTYNEQFF. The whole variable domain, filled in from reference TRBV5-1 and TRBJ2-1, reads KAGVTQTPRYLIKTRGQQVTLSCSPISGHRSVSWYQQTPGQGLQFLFEYFSETQRNKGNFPGRFSGRQFSNSRSEMNVSTLELGDSALYLCASSSWTGGVTYNEQFFGPGTRLTVL.

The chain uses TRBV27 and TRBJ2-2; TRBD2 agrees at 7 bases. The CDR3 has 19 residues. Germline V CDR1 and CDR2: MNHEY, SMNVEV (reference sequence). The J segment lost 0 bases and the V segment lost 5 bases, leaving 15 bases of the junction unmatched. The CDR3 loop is CASSRDWAGVFANTGELFF. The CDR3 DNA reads TGTGCCAGCAGTCGGGACTGGGCGGGAGTGTTCGCGAACACCGGGGAGCTGTTTTTT.

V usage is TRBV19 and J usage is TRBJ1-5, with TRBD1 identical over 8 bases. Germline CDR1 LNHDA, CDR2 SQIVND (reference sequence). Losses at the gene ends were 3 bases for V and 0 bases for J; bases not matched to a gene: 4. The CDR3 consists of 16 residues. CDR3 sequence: CASSMNRGTSNQPQHF. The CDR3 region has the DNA TGTGCCAGTAGTATGAACAGGGGGACTAGCAATCAGCCCCAGCATTTT.

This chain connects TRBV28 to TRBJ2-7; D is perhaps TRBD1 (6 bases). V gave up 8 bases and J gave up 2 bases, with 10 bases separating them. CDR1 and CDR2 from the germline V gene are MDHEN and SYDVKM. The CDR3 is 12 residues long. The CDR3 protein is CASSGTPYEQYF. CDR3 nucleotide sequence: TGTGCCAGCTCCGGGACACCCTACGAGCAGTACTTC.

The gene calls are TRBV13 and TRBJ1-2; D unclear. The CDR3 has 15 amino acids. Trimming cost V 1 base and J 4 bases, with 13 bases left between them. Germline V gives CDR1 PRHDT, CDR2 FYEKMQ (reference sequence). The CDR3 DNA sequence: TGTGCCAGCAGCTTAGTAACGGGTTCACCCTATGGCTACACCTTC. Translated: CASSLVTGSPYGYTF. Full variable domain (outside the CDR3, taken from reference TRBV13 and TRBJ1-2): AAGVIQSPRHLIKEKRETATLKCYPIPRHDTVYWYQQGPGQDPQFLISFYEKMQSDKGSIPDRFSAQQFSDYHSELNMSSLELGDSALYFCASSLVTGSPYGYTFGSGTRLTVV.

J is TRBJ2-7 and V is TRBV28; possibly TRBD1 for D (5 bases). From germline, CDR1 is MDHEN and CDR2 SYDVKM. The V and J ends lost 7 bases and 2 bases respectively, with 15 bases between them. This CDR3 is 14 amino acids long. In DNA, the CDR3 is TGTGCCAGCATCCCCGGGCAGGGAACCTACGAGCAGTACTTC. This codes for CASIPGQGTYEQYF.

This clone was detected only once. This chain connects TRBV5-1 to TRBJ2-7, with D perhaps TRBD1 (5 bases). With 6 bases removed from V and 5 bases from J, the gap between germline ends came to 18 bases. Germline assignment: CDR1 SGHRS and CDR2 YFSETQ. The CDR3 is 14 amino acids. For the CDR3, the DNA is TGCGCCAGCACAGGATCCTGGGGCCGCGACGAGCAGTACTTC. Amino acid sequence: CASTGSWGRDEQYF.